This T cell receptor beta chain comes out of a study of blood T cell repertoires in COVID-19. The overall study: Researchers got acute and convalescent COVID-19 samples from the United States, Italy and Spain.

As processed by the authors: Amplification with reference gene primers provided the estimates of nucleated cell counts. Some clones are missing from TCRdb's copy, which holds only in-frame ones; the method was immunoSEQ multiplex PCR. The DNA was the basis for D and trimming; V, J and clone size are from that table. The data contain 110,000 or so clones, around nine tenths of them singletons. The V end lost 5 bases, the J end lost 0 bases, and 7 bases lay between the germline ends. CDR3 length: 14 amino acids. Germline V gene lookup returns CDR1 KGHSH and CDR2 LQKENI. The sequenced sample was peripheral blood. The receptor was derived from a woman aged 70-85 years who had recovered from COVID-19. The V gene is TRBV18, the J gene TRBJ1-4; D not resolved. Here the CDR3 reads CASSAMATNEKLFF. DNA for the CDR3: TGTGCCAGCTCAGCGATGGCAACTAATGAAAAACTGTTTTTT. Together with reference TRBV18 and TRBJ1-4, the CDR3 gives the full variable domain: NAGVMQNPRHLVRRRGQEARLRCSPMKGHSHVYWYRQLPEEGLKFMVYLQKENIIDESGMPKERFSAEFPKEGPSILRIQQVVRGDSAAYFCASSAMATNEKLFFGSGTQLSVL.